Sequencing of this TCR beta chain was carried out in a study of regulatory T cells in long-lasting Graves disease. Across the whole study: Patients met the persistent Graves' disease definition after over 5 years of antithyroid drugs with positive TSH receptor antibodies.

The TCR beta library used iRepertoire HTBI primers with Arm-PCR amplification of CDR3. TCRdb itself ran the multiplex PCR reads through MiXCR, one entry per CDR3 protein. The sample lists 700,000 or so distinct CDR3 sequences, around 32% occurring once. Whole-study results and caveats: Persistent Graves' patients showed reduced TCR diversity versus newly diagnosed patients. Among samples with persistent disease, TRBV28, TRBJ1-2 and TRBJ2-5 were favored.

Details on this clonotype: Its target is not known.

The time point denotes: persistent/refractory GD, antithyroid drugs over 5 years with positive TRAb. The TCR library was prepared using RNA isolated from PBMCs. With V trimmed by 6 bases and J by 3 bases, 4 bases remained unmatched. Germline-derived CDR1 and CDR2 are MNHNS and SASEGT. This CDR3 contains 14 residues. The chain uses TRBV6-1 and TRBJ1-4; 7 bases align to TRBD1. The TCR comes from a female donor with Graves disease. The sequences come from peripheral blood mononuclear cells (PBMCs), collected when the disease was refractory, from a patient treated with antithyroid drugs. This CDR3 reads CASSRGTPNEKLFF. In DNA form, the CDR3 reads TGTGCCAGCAGCAGGGGGACACCTAATGAAAAACTGTTTTTT.